These T cell receptor beta chains were read from a single sample in a study of blood T cell repertoires in COVID-19. Here immunoSEQ multiplex PCR was the method, and the copy in TCRdb shows in-frame clones only, minus some. The table lists 130,000 or so clones, more than 75% of them singletons, with roughly 3.9% in the top ten. The sequenced material came from peripheral blood. The source is a man aged 55 to 70 with acute or convalescent COVID-19. Both conserved end residues are part of each CDR3. The order of the fields is CDR3 protein, CDR3 DNA, V gene, clone size, J gene, D gene. A D gene is named only where the DNA matches it firmly. Size values are once, few and many counts, or a class for expanded clones, and some rows have none.

CDR3aa: CSVRSREAFF
CDR3nt: TGCAGCGTTCGGTCCAGGGAAGCTTTCTTT
v_gene: TRBV29-1
abundance: few
j_gene: TRBJ1-1
d_gene: NA

CDR3aa: CASSVVGRPDTQYF
CDR3nt: TGTGCCAGCAGCGTAGTCGGCAGGCCAGATACGCAGTATTTT
v_gene: TRBV9
abundance: NA
j_gene: TRBJ2-3
d_gene: NA

CDR3aa: CASSYRVAQHF
CDR3nt: TGTGCCAGCAGTTACCGGGTCGCCCAGCATTTT
v_gene: TRBV6-6
abundance: NA
j_gene: TRBJ1-5
d_gene: NA

CDR3aa: CASSEESGTGSSGYTF
CDR3nt: TGTGCCAGCAGTGAAGAGTCCGGGACAGGGTCGTCTGGCTACACCTTC
v_gene: TRBV6-1
abundance: NA
j_gene: TRBJ1-2
d_gene: TRBD1

CDR3aa: CASSRPSGSYEQYF
CDR3nt: TGTGCCAGCAGCCGTCCTAGCGGGAGCTACGAGCAGTACTTC
v_gene: TRBV7-9
abundance: NA
j_gene: TRBJ2-7
d_gene: TRBD2

CDR3aa: CASSRTDQPQHF
CDR3nt: TGTGCCAGCAGCAGAACTGATCAGCCCCAGCATTTT
v_gene: TRBV7-2
abundance: NA
j_gene: TRBJ1-5
d_gene: NA

CDR3aa: CASSLTYSGQKTGELFF
CDR3nt: TGTGCCAGCAGCTTAACGTATTCGGGACAAAAAACCGGGGAGCTGTTTTTT
v_gene: TRBV7-3
abundance: NA
j_gene: TRBJ2-2
d_gene: NA

CDR3aa: CSVGDSPGETQYF
CDR3nt: TGCAGCGTTGGGGACAGCCCCGGGGAGACCCAGTACTTC
v_gene: TRBV29-1
abundance: once
j_gene: TRBJ2-5
d_gene: TRBD1

CDR3aa: CASSQDIFLQAFF
CDR3nt: TGTGCCAGCAGCCAAGATATTTTTCTTCAGGCTTTCTTT
v_gene: TRBV4-2
abundance: NA
j_gene: TRBJ1-1
d_gene: NA

CDR3aa: CASSHSGTPKPSGANVLTF
CDR3nt: TGTGCCAGCAGCCATTCCGGGACACCAAAGCCTTCTGGGGCCAACGTCCTGACTTTC
v_gene: TRBV7-9
abundance: NA
j_gene: TRBJ2-6
d_gene: NA

CDR3aa: CSAPGLGHQYF
CDR3nt: TGCAGTGCACCTGGACTAGGTCATCAGTATTTT
v_gene: TRBV20-1
abundance: NA
j_gene: TRBJ2-3
d_gene: TRBD2

CDR3aa: CASSLEGLAGENEQFF
CDR3nt: TGTGCCAGTAGTTTGGAGGGGCTAGCGGGAGAAAATGAGCAGTTCTTC
v_gene: TRBV19
abundance: NA
j_gene: TRBJ2-1
d_gene: TRBD2

CDR3aa: CSVLIGLYNEQFF
CDR3nt: TGCAGCGTTTTGATTGGGCTTTACAATGAGCAGTTCTTC
v_gene: TRBV29-1
abundance: NA
j_gene: TRBJ2-1
d_gene: NA

CDR3aa: CASSAGTGGYEQYF
CDR3nt: TGTGCCAGCAGTGCCGGGACAGGGGGTTACGAGCAGTACTTC
v_gene: TRBV3-1/TRBV3-2
abundance: NA
j_gene: TRBJ2-7
d_gene: TRBD1

CDR3aa: CASSLRGFAGELFF
CDR3nt: TGTGCCAGCAGCCTTCGGGGGTTCGCCGGGGAGCTGTTTTTT
v_gene: TRBV6-5
abundance: NA
j_gene: TRBJ2-2
d_gene: NA

CDR3aa: CASSESGRTYEQYF
CDR3nt: TGCGCCAGCAGTGAGAGCGGGAGGACCTACGAGCAGTACTTC
v_gene: TRBV10-1
abundance: NA
j_gene: TRBJ2-7
d_gene: TRBD2

CDR3aa: CATTNVVGRNEQFF
CDR3nt: TGTGCCACAACAAACGTGGTTGGGCGCAATGAGCAGTTCTTC
v_gene: TRBV19
abundance: NA
j_gene: TRBJ2-1
d_gene: NA

CDR3aa: CASSYLPPTGLRTDTQYF
CDR3nt: TGTGCCAGCAGTTATCTCCCCCCGACAGGGTTGAGAACAGATACGCAGTATTTT
v_gene: TRBV6-2/TRBV6-3
abundance: NA
j_gene: TRBJ2-3
d_gene: TRBD1

CDR3aa: CASSSGQSGNTIYF
CDR3nt: TGTGCCAGCAGCTCTGGGCAGTCAGGAAACACCATATATTTT
v_gene: TRBV7-2
abundance: NA
j_gene: TRBJ1-3
d_gene: NA

CDR3aa: CASSQGVGASGSKTFYEQYF
CDR3nt: TGCGCCAGCAGCCAAGGGGTTGGCGCTAGCGGGAGTAAGACCTTCTACGAGCAGTACTTC
v_gene: TRBV4-3
abundance: NA
j_gene: TRBJ2-7
d_gene: TRBD2

CDR3aa: CASNTQGAAEAFF
CDR3nt: TGTGCCAGCAATACACAGGGGGCTGCTGAAGCTTTCTTT
v_gene: TRBV2
abundance: few
j_gene: TRBJ1-1
d_gene: TRBD1

CDR3aa: CASGGTPRNEQYF
CDR3nt: TGTGCCAGCGGCGGTACTCCAAGGAACGAGCAGTACTTC
v_gene: TRBV27
abundance: NA
j_gene: TRBJ2-7
d_gene: NA

CDR3aa: CASSVGVGGYTF
CDR3nt: TGTGCCAGTAGTGTCGGGGTAGGAGGCTACACCTTC
v_gene: TRBV19
abundance: NA
j_gene: TRBJ1-2
d_gene: NA

CDR3aa: CASSSGRPRGNEQFF
CDR3nt: TGCGCCAGCAGCTCCGGGCGTCCCCGCGGGAATGAGCAGTTCTTC
v_gene: TRBV5-1
abundance: NA
j_gene: TRBJ2-1
d_gene: NA

CDR3aa: CASSKVIRTEERTPQHF
CDR3nt: TGTGCCAGCAGCAAAGTAATCAGGACAGAGGAACGAACCCCCCAGCATTTT
v_gene: TRBV21-1
abundance: NA
j_gene: TRBJ1-5
d_gene: NA

CDR3aa: CASSPTGTLNYGYTF
CDR3nt: TGTGCCAGCAGCCCTACCGGGACTCTTAACTATGGCTACACCTTC
v_gene: TRBV7-2
abundance: NA
j_gene: TRBJ1-2
d_gene: NA